This TCR beta chain emerged from a study of beta chain features in type 1 diabetes. Study background: Healthy donors and patients had similar age, gender and cell yields.

Every bit of the isolated RNA underwent reverse transcription, so sequencing read expressed TCRB transcripts. The average read count of naive, central memory and regulatory T cell samples was around 3.6 million. The protocol was immunoSEQ multiplex PCR, while the TCRdb copy is restricted to in-frame clones and leaves out a portion. This table has around 160,000 clones, around 8.4% appearing once. CD4+ cells of the naive, central memory, regulatory and stem cell-like memory types were sorted via CD45RO/CCR7/CD25/CD127/CD95/CD27. In the case of this clone: Its antigen is currently unknown.

Trimming took off 5 bases at V and 2 bases at J, with 12 bases between the two ends. Germline loops: CDR1 LNHDA, CDR2 SQIVND (reference sequence). The CDR3 has 14 residues. Findings of the study overall: Healthy donors had naive, central memory and Treg TCRB repertoires that appeared less similar than those seen among patients. Among patients with Type 1 diabetes, TCRB CDR3s were moderately but significantly shorter in every one of the four CD4+ subsets.

The sample consisted of central memory CD4+ T cells from blood. The rearrangement links TRBV19 to TRBJ1-1, with a tentative D call TRBD1 (5 bases). The clonotype originates from a woman aged 18-35 years with type 1 diabetes. The CDR3 DNA is TGTGCCAGTAGTCCGTGGACACCTAACACTGAAGCTTTCTTT. Its translation: CASSPWTPNTEAFF.